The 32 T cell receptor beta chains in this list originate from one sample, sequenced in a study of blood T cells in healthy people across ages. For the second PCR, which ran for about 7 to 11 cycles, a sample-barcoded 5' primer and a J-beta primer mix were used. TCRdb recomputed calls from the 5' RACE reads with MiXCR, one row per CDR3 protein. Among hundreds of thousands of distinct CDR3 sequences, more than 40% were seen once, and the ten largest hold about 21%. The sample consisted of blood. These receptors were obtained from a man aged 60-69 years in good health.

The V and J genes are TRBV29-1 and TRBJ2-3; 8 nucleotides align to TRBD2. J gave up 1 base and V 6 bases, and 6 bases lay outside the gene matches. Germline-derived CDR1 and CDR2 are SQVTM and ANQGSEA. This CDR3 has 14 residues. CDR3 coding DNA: TGCAGCGTAAGGACTAGCTTTCGCACAGATACGCAGTATTTT. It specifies CSVRTSFRTDTQYF.

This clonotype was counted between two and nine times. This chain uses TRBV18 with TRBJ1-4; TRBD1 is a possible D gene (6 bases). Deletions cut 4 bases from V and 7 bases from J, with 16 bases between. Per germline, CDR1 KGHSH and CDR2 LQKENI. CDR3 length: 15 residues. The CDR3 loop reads CASSLSHSDSEKLFF. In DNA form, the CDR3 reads TGTGCCAGCTCACTCAGCCATTCGGACAGTGAAAAACTGTTTTTT.

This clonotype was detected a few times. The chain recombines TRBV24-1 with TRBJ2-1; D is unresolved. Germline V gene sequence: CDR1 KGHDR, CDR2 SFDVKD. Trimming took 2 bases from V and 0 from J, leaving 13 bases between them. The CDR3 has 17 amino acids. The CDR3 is CATSDSAMAASYNEQFF. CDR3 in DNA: TGTGCCACCAGTGATTCGGCTATGGCAGCCTCCTACAATGAGCAGTTCTTC.

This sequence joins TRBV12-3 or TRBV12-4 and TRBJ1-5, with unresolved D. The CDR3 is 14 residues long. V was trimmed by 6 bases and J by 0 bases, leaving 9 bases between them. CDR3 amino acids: CASRKGYSNQPQHF. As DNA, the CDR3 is TGTGCCAGCAGAAAGGGATATAGCAATCAGCCCCAGCATTTT.

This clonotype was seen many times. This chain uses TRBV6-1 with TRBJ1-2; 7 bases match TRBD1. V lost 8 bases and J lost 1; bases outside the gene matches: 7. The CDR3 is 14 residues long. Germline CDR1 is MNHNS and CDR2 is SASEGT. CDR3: CASGGDSGNYGYTF. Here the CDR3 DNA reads TGTGCCAGCGGCGGGGACAGCGGTAACTATGGCTACACCTTC.

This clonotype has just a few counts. The CDR3 DNA is TGTGCTAGTGGTCTAGGGGGGGGTCCCCAAGAGACCCAGTACTTC. It specifies CASGLGGGPQETQYF. The J gene is TRBJ2-5, the V gene TRBV12-5; D perhaps matches TRBD2 (7 bases). CDR1 and CDR2 from the germline V gene are LGHNT and FRNRAP. There are 15 residues in the CDR3. With 5 bases removed from V and 1 base from J, the gap between germline ends came to 14 bases.

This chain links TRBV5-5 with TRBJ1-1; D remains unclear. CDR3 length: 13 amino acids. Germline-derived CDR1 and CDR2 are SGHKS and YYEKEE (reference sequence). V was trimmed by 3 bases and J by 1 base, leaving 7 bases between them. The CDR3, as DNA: TGTGCCAGCAGCTGCCCGGGGAACACTGAAGCTTTCTTT. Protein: CASSCPGNTEAFF.

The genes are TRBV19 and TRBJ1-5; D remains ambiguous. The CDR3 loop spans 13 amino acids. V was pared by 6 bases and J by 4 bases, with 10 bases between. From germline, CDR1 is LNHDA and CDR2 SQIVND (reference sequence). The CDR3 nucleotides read TGTGCCAGTAGCCTAGGGTGGAATCAGCCCCAGCATTTT. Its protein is CASSLGWNQPQHF.

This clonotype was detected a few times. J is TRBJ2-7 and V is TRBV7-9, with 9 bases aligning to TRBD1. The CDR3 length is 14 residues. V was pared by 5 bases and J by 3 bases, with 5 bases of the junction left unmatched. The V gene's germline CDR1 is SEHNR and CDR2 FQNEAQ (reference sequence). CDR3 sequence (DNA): TGTGCCAGCAGCCCGGGACAGGGAGACTACGAGCAGTACTTC. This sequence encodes CASSPGQGDYEQYF.

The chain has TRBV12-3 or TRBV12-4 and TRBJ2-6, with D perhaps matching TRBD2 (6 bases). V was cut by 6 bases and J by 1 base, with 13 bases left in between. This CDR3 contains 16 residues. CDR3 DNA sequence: TGTGCCAGCAGCTCCGGGGGAGGTTCTGGGGCCAACGTCCTGACTTTC. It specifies CASSSGGGSGANVLTF.

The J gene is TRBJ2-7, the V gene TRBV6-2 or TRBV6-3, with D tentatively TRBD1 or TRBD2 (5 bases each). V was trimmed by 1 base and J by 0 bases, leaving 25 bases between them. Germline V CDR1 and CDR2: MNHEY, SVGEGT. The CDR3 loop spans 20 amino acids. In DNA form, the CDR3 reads TGTGCCAGCAGTTACTGGGGTTATACCACGTCGAGGGGAAGCTCCTACGAGCAGTACTTC. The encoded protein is CASSYWGYTTSRGSSYEQYF.

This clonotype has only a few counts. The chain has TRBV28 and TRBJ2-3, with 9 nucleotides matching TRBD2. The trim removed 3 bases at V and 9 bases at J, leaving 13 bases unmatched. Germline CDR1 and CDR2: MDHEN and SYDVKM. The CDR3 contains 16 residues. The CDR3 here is CASSLKRGDHRGTQYF. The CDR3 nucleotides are TGTGCCAGCAGTTTGAAGCGGGGGGACCACAGAGGGACGCAGTATTTT.

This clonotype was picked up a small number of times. The CDR3 nucleotides read TGTGCCAGCAGCTTAGTGGCACAGAGAAACCAGCAGTACTTC. Residues: CASSLVAQRNQQYF. The chain links TRBV7-2 to TRBJ2-7; D is uncertain. Germline V gives CDR1 SGHTA, CDR2 FQGNSA. V shed 1 base and J shed 8 bases, with 15 bases lying between them. The CDR3 spans 14 residues.

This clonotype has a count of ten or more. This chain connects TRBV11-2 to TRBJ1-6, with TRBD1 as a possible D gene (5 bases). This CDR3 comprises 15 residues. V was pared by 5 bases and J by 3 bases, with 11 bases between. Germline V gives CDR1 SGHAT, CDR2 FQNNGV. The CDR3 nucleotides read TGTGCCAGCAGCCCTACAGGAAACTATAATTCACCCCTCCACTTT. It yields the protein CASSPTGNYNSPLHF.

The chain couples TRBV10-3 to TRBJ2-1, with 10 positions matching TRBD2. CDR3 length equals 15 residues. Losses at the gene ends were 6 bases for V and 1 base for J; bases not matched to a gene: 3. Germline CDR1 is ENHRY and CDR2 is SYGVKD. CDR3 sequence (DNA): TGTGCCATCAGGAATAGCGGGGGGTCCTACAATGAGCAGTTCTTC. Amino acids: CAIRNSGGSYNEQFF.

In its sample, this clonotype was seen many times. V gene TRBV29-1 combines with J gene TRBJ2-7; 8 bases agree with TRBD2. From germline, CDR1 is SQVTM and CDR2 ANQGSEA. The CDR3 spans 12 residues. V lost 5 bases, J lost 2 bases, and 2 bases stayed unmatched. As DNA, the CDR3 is TGCAGCGTTAGCGGGGGTGCCTACGAGCAGTACTTC. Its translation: CSVSGGAYEQYF.

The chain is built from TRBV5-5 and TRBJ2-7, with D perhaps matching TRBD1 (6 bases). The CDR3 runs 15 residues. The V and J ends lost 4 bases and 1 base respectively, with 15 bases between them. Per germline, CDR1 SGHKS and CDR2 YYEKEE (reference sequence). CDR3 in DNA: TGTGCCAGCAGCCCAGGGGCAGGTCCATCCTACGAGCAGTACTTC. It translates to CASSPGAGPSYEQYF. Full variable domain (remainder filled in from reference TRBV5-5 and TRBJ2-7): DAGVTQSPTHLIKTRGQQVTLRCSPISGHKSVSWYQQVLGQGPQFIFQYYEKEERGRGNFPDRFSARQFPNYSSELNVNALLLGDSALYLCASSPGAGPSYEQYFGPGTRLTVT.

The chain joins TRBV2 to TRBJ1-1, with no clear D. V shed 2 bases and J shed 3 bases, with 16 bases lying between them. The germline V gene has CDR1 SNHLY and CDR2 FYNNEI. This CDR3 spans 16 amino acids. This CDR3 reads CASSEQDGLLDTEAFF. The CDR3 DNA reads TGTGCCAGCAGTGAACAGGACGGCCTTTTGGACACTGAAGCTTTCTTT.

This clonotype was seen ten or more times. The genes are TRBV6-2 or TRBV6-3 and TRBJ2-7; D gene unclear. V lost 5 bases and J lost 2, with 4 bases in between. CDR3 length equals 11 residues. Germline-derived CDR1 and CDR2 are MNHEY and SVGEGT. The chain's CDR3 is CASSITYEQYF. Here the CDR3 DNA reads TGTGCCAGCAGTATTACCTACGAGCAGTACTTC.

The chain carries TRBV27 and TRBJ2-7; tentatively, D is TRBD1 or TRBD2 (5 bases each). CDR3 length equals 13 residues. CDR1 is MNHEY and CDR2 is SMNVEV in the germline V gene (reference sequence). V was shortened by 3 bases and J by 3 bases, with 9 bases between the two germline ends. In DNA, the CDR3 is TGTGCCAGCAGTTTGGGACCGTACTACGAGCAGTACTTC. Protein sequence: CASSLGPYYEQYF.

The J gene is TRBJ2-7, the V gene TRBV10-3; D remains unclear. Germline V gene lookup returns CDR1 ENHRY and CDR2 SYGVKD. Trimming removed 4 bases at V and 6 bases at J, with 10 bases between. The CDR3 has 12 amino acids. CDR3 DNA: TGTGCCATCAGTGGGTCGACCGGCGAGCAGTACTTC. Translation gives CAISGSTGEQYF.

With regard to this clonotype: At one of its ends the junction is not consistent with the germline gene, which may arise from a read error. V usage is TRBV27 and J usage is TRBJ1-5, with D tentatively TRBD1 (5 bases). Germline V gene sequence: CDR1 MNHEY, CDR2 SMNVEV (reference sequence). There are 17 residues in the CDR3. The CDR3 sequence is CASNRRGVKPYYQLQHF. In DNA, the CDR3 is TGTGCCAGCAACCGACGAGGGGTGAAACCCTACTATCAGCTCCAGCATTTT.

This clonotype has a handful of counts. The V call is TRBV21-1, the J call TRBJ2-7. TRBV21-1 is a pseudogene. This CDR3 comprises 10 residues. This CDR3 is CASRNYEQYF. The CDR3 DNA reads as TGTGCCAGCAGGAACTACGAGCAGTACTTC.

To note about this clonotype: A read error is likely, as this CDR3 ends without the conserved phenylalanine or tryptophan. This CDR3 reads CASSLTQETQYV. The CDR3 coding sequence is TGCGCCAGCAGCTTGACACAAGAGACCCAGTACGTC. V usage is TRBV5-1 and J usage is TRBJ2-5; D ambiguous. This CDR3 is 12 amino acids long. V lost 1 base to trimming and J lost 2 bases, with 3 bases between them. CDR1 is SGHRS and CDR2 is YFSETQ in the germline V gene.

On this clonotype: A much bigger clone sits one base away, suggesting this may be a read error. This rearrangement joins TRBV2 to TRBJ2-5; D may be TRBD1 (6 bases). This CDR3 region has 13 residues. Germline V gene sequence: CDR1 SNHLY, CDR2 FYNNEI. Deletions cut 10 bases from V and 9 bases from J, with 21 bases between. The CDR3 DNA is TGTGCCACCTCAGGGGTGGAAATGGAGGCCCAGTACTTC. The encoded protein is CATSGVEMEAQYF.

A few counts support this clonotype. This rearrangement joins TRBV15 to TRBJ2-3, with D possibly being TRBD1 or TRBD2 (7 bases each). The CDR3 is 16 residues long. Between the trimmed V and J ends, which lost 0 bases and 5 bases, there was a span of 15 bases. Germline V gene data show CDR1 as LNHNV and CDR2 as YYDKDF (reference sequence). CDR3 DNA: TGTGCCACCAGCAGAGATCGGCGCAGGGGGGGAGATACGCAGTATTTT. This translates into CATSRDRRRGGDTQYF.

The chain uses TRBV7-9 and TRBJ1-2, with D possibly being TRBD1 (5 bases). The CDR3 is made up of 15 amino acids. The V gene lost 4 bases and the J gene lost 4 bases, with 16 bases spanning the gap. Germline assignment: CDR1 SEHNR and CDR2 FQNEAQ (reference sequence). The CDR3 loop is CASSSQARVGYGYTF. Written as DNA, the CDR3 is TGTGCCAGCAGCTCCCAAGCCAGGGTGGGCTATGGCTACACCTTC.

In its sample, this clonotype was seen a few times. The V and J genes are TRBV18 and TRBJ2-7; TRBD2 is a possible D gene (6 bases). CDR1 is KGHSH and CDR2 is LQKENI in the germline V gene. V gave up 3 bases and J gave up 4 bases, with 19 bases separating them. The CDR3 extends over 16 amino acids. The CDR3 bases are TGTGCCAGCTCACCCAGCGCGGGGCCCGGTGGTTACGAGCAGTACTTC. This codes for CASSPSAGPGGYEQYF.

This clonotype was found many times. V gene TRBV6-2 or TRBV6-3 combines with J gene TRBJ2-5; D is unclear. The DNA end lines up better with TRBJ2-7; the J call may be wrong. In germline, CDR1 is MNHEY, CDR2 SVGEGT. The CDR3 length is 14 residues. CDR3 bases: TGTGCCAGCATGATGAGGCTCGATATGGGCGAGCAGTACTTC. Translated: CASMMRLDMGEQYF.

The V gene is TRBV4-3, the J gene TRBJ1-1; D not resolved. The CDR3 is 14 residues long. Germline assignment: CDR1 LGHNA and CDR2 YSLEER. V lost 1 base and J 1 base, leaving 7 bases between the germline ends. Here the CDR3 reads CASSQGQTNTEAFF. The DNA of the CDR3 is TGCGCCAGCAGCCAAGGCCAGACGAACACTGAAGCTTTCTTT.

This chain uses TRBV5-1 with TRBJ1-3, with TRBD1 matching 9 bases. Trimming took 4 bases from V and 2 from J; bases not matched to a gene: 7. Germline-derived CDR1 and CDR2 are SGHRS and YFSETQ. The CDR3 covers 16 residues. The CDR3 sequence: CASSGGQGQPGNTIYF. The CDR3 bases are TGCGCCAGCAGCGGCGGACAGGGGCAGCCTGGAAACACCATATATTTT.

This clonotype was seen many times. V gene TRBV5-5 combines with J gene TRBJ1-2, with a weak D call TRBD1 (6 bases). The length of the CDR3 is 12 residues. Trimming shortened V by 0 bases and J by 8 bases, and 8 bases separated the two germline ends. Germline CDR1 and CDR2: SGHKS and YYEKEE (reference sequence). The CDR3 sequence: CASSLAGGGYTF. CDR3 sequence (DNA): TGTGCCAGCAGCTTGGCGGGGGGCGGCTACACCTTC.